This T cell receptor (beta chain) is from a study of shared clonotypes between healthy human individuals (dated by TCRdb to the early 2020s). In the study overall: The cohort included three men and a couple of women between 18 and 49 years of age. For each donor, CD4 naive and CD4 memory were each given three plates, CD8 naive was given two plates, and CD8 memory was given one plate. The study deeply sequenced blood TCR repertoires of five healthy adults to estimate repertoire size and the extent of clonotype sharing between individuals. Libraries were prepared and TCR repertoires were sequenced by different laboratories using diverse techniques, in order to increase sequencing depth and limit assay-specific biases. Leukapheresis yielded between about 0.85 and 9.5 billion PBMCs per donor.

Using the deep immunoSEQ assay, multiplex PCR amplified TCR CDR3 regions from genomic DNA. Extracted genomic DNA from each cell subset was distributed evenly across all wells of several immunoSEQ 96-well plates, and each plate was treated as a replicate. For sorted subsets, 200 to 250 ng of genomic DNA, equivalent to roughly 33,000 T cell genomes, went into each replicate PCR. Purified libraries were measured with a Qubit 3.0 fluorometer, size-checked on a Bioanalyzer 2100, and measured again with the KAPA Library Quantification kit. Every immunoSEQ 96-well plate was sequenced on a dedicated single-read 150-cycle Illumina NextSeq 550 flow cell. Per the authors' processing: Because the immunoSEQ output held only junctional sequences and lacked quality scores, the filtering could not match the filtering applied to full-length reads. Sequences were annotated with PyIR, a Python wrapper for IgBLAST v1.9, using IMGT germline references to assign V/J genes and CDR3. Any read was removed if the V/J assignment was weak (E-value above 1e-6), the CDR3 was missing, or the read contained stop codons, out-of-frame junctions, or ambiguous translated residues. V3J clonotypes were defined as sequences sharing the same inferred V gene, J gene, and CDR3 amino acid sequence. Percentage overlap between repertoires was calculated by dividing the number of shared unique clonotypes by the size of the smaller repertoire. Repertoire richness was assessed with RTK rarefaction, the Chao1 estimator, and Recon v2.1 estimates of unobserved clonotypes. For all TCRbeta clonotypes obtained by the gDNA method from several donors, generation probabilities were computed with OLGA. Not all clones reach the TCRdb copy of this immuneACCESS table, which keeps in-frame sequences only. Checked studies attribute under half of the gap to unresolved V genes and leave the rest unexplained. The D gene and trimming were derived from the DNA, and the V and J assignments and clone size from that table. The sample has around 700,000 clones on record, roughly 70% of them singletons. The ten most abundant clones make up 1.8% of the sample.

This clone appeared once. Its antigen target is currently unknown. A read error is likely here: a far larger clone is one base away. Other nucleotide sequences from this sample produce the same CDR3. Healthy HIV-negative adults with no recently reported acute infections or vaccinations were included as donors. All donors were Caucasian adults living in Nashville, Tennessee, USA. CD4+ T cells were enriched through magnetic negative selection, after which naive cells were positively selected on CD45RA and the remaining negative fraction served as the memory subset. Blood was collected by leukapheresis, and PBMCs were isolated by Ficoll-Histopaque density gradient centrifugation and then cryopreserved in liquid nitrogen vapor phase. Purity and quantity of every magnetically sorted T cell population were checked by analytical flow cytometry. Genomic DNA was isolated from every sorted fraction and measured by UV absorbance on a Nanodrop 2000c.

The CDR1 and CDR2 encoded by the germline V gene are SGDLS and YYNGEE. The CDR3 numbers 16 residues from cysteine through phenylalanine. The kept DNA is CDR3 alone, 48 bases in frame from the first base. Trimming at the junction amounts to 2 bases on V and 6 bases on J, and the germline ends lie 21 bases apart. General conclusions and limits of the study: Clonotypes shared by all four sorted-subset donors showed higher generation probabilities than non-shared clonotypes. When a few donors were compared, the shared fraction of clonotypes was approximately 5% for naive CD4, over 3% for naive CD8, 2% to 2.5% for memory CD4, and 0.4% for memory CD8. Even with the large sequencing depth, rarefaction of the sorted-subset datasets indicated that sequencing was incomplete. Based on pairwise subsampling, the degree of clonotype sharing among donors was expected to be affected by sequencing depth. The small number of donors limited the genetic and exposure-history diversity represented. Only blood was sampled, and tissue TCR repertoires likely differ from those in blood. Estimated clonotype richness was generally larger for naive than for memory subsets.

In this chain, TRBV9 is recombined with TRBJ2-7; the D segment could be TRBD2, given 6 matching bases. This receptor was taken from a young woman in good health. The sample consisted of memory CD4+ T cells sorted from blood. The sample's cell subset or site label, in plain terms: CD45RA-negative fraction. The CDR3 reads CASSVGGNPKEGEQYF. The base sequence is TGTGCCAGCAGCGTCGGGGGTAATCCGAAGGAGGGCGAGCAGTACTTC.